A single T cell receptor (beta chain) is shown here with its context. Its antigen remains unidentified. The data derive from a study of prognosis after radiotherapy for stage I lung cancer. About the research overall: Of the patients, 7 or 8 had squamous cell carcinoma and roughly twelve had adenocarcinoma tumors. Patients received stereotactic body radiotherapy alone, with no concurrent therapy. The study's findings and limits: Patients developing distant metastases showed lower Shannon entropy after stereotactic body radiation therapy.

A draw of 4.5 to 7.5 milliliters of peripheral blood took place at each of two time points. Genomic DNA was subjected to two-round multiplex PCR for amplification of TCR beta CDR3. Round-one PCR had primers specific to each TRBV and TRBJ gene. TCRdb re-derived calls from the multiplex PCR reads in MiXCR, one entry per CDR3 protein. The data show about 26,000 distinct CDR3 sequences, 30% seen once. Germline V CDR1 and CDR2: MNHGY, SVAAGI. V lost 4 bases to trimming and J lost 6 bases, with 9 bases between them. The CDR3 length is 12 residues. The V gene is TRBV6-9, the J gene TRBJ1-1; possibly TRBD1 for D (6 bases). Specimen: PBMCs, collected before or after stereotactic body radiation therapy (not recorded which). The sequence was collected from a donor older than 45 with non-small cell lung cancer. The CDR3 spells CASSSNRAEAFF. The CDR3, as DNA: TGTGCCAGCAGTTCAAACAGGGCTGAAGCTTTCTTT.